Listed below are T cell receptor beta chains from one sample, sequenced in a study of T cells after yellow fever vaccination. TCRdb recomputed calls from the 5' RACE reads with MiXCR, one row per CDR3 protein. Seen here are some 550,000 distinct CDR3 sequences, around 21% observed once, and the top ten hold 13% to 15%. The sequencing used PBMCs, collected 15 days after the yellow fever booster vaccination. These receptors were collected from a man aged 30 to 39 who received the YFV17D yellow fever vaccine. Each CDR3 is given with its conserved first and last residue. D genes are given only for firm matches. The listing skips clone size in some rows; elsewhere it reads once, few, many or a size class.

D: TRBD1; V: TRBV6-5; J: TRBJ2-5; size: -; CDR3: CASSYSPDGTGGRETQYF; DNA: TGTGCCAGCAGTTATTCCCCTGATGGGACAGGGGGCCGGGAGACCCAGTACTTC
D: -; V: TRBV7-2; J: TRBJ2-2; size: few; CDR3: CASSTRTDNTGELFF; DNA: TGTGCCAGCAGCACCCGGACGGATAACACCGGGGAGCTGTTTTTT
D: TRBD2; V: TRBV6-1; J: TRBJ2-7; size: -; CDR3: CASREWTSGSNYEQYF; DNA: TGTGCCAGCAGAGAGTGGACTAGCGGCTCGAACTACGAGCAGTACTTC
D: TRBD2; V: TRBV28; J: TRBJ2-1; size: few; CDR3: CASSFPLAGVNEQFF; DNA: TGTGCCAGCAGTTTCCCACTAGCGGGAGTCAATGAGCAGTTCTTC
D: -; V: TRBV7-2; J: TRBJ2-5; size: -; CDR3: CASSAGTKETQYF; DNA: TGTGCCAGCAGCGCCGGAACCAAAGAGACCCAGTACTTC
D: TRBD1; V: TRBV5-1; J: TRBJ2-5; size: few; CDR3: CASSLGQGILVTQYF; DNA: TGCGCCAGCAGCTTGGGACAGGGGATTCTTGTGACCCAGTACTTC
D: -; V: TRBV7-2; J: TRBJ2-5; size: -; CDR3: CASTPTTLETQYF; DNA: TGTGCCAGCACCCCGACTACCCTAGAGACCCAGTACTTC
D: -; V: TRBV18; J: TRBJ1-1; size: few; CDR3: CASSPDPATEAFF; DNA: TGTGCCAGCTCACCGGACCCTGCCACTGAAGCTTTCTTT
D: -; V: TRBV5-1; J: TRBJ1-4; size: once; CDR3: CASSRLGSNEKLFF; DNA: TGCGCCAGCAGCCGCCTCGGGAGCAATGAAAAACTGTTTTTT
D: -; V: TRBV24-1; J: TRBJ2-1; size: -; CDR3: CATSGLGSYNEQFF; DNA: TGTGCCACCAGTGGACTGGGCTCCTACAATGAGCAGTTCTTC
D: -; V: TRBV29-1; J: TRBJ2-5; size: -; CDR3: CSGSMGGETQYF; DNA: TGCAGCGGATCCATGGGTGGGGAGACCCAGTACTTC
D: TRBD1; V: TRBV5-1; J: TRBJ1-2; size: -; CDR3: CASRGTGDDGYTF; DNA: TGCGCCAGCAGAGGCACAGGGGATGATGGCTACACCTTC
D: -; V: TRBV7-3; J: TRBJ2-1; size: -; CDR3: CASSLKASESSYNEQFF; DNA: TGTGCCAGCAGCTTAAAAGCCTCCGAGAGCTCCTACAATGAGCAGTTCTTC
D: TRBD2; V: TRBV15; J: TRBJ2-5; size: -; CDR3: CATSRDYLAGGETQYF; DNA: TGTGCCACCAGCAGAGATTACCTAGCGGGAGGAGAGACCCAGTACTTC
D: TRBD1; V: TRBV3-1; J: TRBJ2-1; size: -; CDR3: CASSHATGRNEQFF; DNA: TGTGCCAGCAGCCACGCGACAGGGCGGAATGAGCAGTTCTTC
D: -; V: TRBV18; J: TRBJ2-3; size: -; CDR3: CASSFGSGGGDTQYF; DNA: TGTGCCAGCTCCTTCGGGAGCGGAGGAGGAGATACGCAGTATTTT
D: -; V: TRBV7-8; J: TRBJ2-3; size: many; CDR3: CASSPQTRRADTQYF; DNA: TGTGCCAGCAGCCCCCAAACGCGACGGGCAGATACGCAGTATTTT
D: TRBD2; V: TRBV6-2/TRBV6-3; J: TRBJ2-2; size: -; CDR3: CASSSLAGYYTGELFF; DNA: TGTGCCAGCAGCTCACTAGCGGGGTACTACACCGGGGAGCTGTTTTTT
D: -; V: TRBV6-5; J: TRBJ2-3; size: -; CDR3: CASSYSNTDTQYF; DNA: TGTGCCAGCAGTTACTCCAACACAGATACGCAGTATTTT
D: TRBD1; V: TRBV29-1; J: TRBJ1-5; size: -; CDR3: CSVAKTGVKPERNQPQHF; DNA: TGCAGCGTCGCAAAGACAGGGGTGAAACCTGAACGCAATCAGCCCCAGCATTTT
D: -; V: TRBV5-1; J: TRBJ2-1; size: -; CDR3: CASSLGQPSSYNEQFF; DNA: TGCGCCAGCAGCTTGGGACAGCCGAGCTCCTACAATGAGCAGTTCTTC
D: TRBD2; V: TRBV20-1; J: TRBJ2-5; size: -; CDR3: CSARPPSSGRYQETQYF; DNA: TGCAGTGCTAGACCCCCCTCTAGCGGGAGGTACCAAGAGACCCAGTACTTC
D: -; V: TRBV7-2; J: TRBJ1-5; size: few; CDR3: CASSLGQVGQPQHF; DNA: TGTGCCAGCAGCTTAGGACAGGTCGGTCAGCCCCAGCATTTT
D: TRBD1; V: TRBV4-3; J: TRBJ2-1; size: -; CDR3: CASSPYSQGDFGEQFF; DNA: TGCGCCAGCAGTCCCTACTCACAGGGGGATTTCGGTGAGCAGTTCTTC
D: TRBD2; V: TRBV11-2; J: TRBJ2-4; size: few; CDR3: CASSPLAGGRLAKNIQYF; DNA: TGTGCCAGCAGCCCACTAGCGGGAGGGCGGCTAGCCAAAAACATTCAGTACTTC
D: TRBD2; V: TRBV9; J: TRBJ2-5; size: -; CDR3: CASSVGGLADTQETQYF; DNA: TGTGCCAGCAGCGTAGGGGGACTAGCGGACACCCAAGAGACCCAGTACTTC
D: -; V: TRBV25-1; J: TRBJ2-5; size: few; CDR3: CASREKTALETQYF; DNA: TGTGCCAGCAGAGAAAAGACGGCCTTGGAGACCCAGTACTTC